The 26 T cell receptor beta chains below come from one sample, sequenced in a study of monozygotic twins with cystic fibrosis. Method: immunoSEQ multiplex PCR; TCRdb's copy keeps in-frame clones and lacks some. The top ten hold roughly 1.7% of the sample, which has 30,000 to 45,000 clones, nearly 85% seen once. The specimen was blood. The receptors originated from a girl aged 2 to 9 with cystic fibrosis.

The J gene is TRBJ2-5, the V gene TRBV12-2; the DNA was not compared with TRBD1, the D call given in the table. TRBV12-2 is a pseudogene. This CDR3 is built from 19 residues. The CDR3 is CASRLSPGQGMSDQETQYF. DNA of the CDR3: TGTGCAAGTCGCTTAAGTCCTGGACAGGGAATGTCGGACCAAGAGACCCAGTACTTC.

The chain recombines TRBV7-2 with TRBJ1-2; D perhaps matches TRBD1 (5 bases). In germline, CDR1 is SGHTA, CDR2 FQGNSA. CDR3 length: 14 amino acids. V was shortened by 0 bases and J by 4 bases, with 9 bases between the two germline ends. The CDR3 reads CASSLASGPYGYTF. DNA for the CDR3: TGTGCCAGCAGCTTAGCTTCAGGGCCCTATGGCTACACCTTC.

The gene calls are TRBV4-3 and TRBJ2-3, with D hard to call. The CDR3 contains 16 residues. V was cut by 0 bases and J by 0 bases, with 10 bases left in between. CDR1 is LGHNA and CDR2 is YSLEER in the germline V gene. As DNA, the CDR3 is TGCGCCAGCAGCCAAGATTATGCGGCGAGCACAGATACGCAGTATTTT. It specifies CASSQDYAASTDTQYF.

The chain carries TRBV27 and TRBJ2-1; 7 nucleotides line up with TRBD2. The trim removed 3 bases at V and 11 bases at J, leaving 13 bases unmatched. The CDR3 has 15 residues. Germline CDR1 MNHEY, CDR2 SMNVEV (reference sequence). The CDR3 DNA sequence: TGTGCCAGCAGTTTGCGTGTCGGACTAGTCGTTAAGCAGTTCTTC. Its protein product is CASSLRVGLVVKQFF.

This clone was detected a few times. This sequence joins TRBV10-3 and TRBJ2-7; D assignment may be TRBD1 or TRBD2 (5 bases each). Per germline, CDR1 ENHRY and CDR2 SYGVKD. V lost 0 bases and J lost 13, with 13 bases in between. The length of the CDR3 is 12 residues. The CDR3 sequence is CAISESWGTGYF. The CDR3 coding sequence is TGTGCCATCAGTGAGTCGTGGGGGACGGGCTACTTC.

The J gene is TRBJ1-5, the V gene TRBV30; 7 positions agree with TRBD1. The CDR3 length is 13 residues. J was trimmed by 5 bases and V by 1 base; bases with no gene match: 2. Germline CDR1 GTSNPN, CDR2 SVGIG (reference sequence). This CDR3 reads CAWSAQGDQPQHF. The CDR3, as DNA: TGTGCCTGGAGTGCCCAGGGGGATCAGCCCCAGCATTTT.

The CDR3 DNA reads TGTGCCATCAGTGAGCCCCGGAGGGGGCCTGGAAACACCATATATTTT. Translation: CAISEPRRGPGNTIYF. The chain uses TRBV10-3 and TRBJ1-3; 7 bases align to TRBD1. Looked up from germline, CDR1 is ENHRY and CDR2 is SYGVKD. V lost 2 bases, J lost 2 bases, and 6 bases stayed unmatched. This CDR3 is built from 16 residues.

The chain combines TRBV11-1 with TRBJ2-7; the match to TRBD1 covers 9 bases. The germline CDR1 and CDR2 sequences are SGHAT and FQDESV (reference sequence). The CDR3 spans 16 residues. Unmatched junction bases numbered 6, after V lost 1 base and J lost 2 bases. The CDR3 sequence: CASSLGTGTGTYEQYF. CDR3 in DNA: TGTGCCAGCAGCTTAGGGACCGGGACAGGGACCTACGAGCAGTACTTC.

This sequence joins TRBV11-1 and TRBJ2-5; D is unclear. Trimming took off 2 bases at V and 3 bases at J, with 1 base between the two ends. The CDR3 spans 11 residues. Germline CDR1 is SGHAT and CDR2 is FQDESV (reference sequence). CDR3 nucleotide sequence: TGTGCCAGCAGCTTAAAAGAGACCCAGTACTTC. This gives the protein CASSLKETQYF.

The chain recombines TRBV5-1 with TRBJ2-5, with D possibly called TRBD1 or TRBD2 (6 bases each). The V end was cut by 3 bases, the J end by 4 bases, with 16 bases between. The germline V gene encodes CDR1 SGHRS and CDR2 YFSETQ. This CDR3 region has 15 residues. The CDR3 nucleotides are TGCGCCAGCAGCTCCTCAAGGGGGGTCGCAGAGACCCAGTACTTC. This encodes CASSSSRGVAETQYF.

CDR3 coding DNA: TGTGCCAGCAGTTACTCGCCACAGAACATGAACACTGAAGCTTTCTTT. Translation: CASSYSPQNMNTEAFF. The rearrangement links TRBV6-5 to TRBJ1-1; D gene ambiguous. The length of the CDR3 is 16 residues. The germline V gene has CDR1 MNHEY and CDR2 SVGAGI. V gave up 0 bases and J gave up 0 bases, with 11 bases separating them.

The chain recombines TRBV29-1 with TRBJ1-2; D not certain. The germline V gene has CDR1 SQVTM and CDR2 ANQGSEA. The CDR3 totals 13 residues. The V and J ends lost 4 bases and 4 bases respectively, with 13 bases between them. CDR3: CSVAGGPSYGYTF. DNA of the CDR3: TGCAGCGTTGCGGGAGGCCCGTCCTATGGCTACACCTTC.

This clone was recorded only once. The genes are TRBV6-5 and TRBJ2-3; a possible D gene is TRBD2 (5 bases). CDR3 length: 13 residues. Germline V gives CDR1 MNHEY, CDR2 SVGAGI. Trimming cost V 0 bases and J 6 bases, with 7 bases left between them. The CDR3 sequence is CASSYSRGDTQYF. The CDR3 coding sequence is TGTGCCAGCAGTTACTCACGAGGGGATACGCAGTATTTT.

The chain recombines TRBV5-4 with TRBJ2-1; D perhaps matches TRBD1 (5 bases). CDR1 is SGHNT and CDR2 is YYREEE in the germline V gene (reference sequence). Trimming left V 1 base short and J 0 bases short, with 17 bases between. The CDR3 totals 18 residues. For the CDR3, the DNA is TGTGCCAGCAGCTTGAAGGTCGCCAGGGAAAGCTCCTACAATGAGCAGTTCTTC. Amino acids: CASSLKVARESSYNEQFF.

This chain joins TRBV30 and TRBJ2-1, with TRBD2 matching over 7 bases. Trimming removed 0 bases from V and 0 bases from J; junction bases left unmatched: 11. This CDR3 region has 18 residues. Germline V gives CDR1 GTSNPN, CDR2 SVGIG (reference sequence). The CDR3 loop reads CAWSVLAPRGSSYNEQFF. The CDR3 coding sequence is TGTGCCTGGAGTGTACTAGCCCCGCGGGGGAGCTCCTACAATGAGCAGTTCTTC.

This clone was recorded a few times. The chain joins TRBV9 to TRBJ2-3, with a weak D call TRBD1 (6 bases). The CDR3 covers 14 residues. The germline V gene encodes CDR1 SGDLS and CDR2 YYNGEE. V lost 0 bases to trimming and J lost 1 base, with 6 bases between them. CDR3 loop: CASSVGGRTDTQYF. The CDR3 DNA reads as TGTGCCAGCAGCGTAGGGGGGCGCACAGATACGCAGTATTTT.

The chain is built from TRBV11-3 and TRBJ2-7; 12 bases align to TRBD1. Trimming took 3 bases from V and 6 from J; bases not matched to a gene: 3. Looked up from germline, CDR1 is SGHNT and CDR2 is YENEEA. The CDR3 spans 14 residues. The CDR3, as DNA: TGTGCCAGCAGCTTTGGGACAGGGGGCTTCGAGCAGTACTTC. Translating gives CASSFGTGGFEQYF.

The chain uses TRBV18 and TRBJ2-5, with a weak D call TRBD1 (6 bases). Trimming took off 0 bases at V and 4 bases at J, with 15 bases between the two ends. The CDR3 covers 16 residues. Per the germline V gene, CDR1 is KGHSH and CDR2 is LQKENI. The CDR3 sequence is CASSPPVGGTRETQYF. CDR3 DNA sequence: TGTGCCAGCTCACCACCAGTAGGGGGTACTCGAGAGACCCAGTACTTC.

V gene TRBV5-1 combines with J gene TRBJ2-5; D remains ambiguous. Germline V gives CDR1 SGHRS, CDR2 YFSETQ. This CDR3 contains 14 residues. V dropped 6 bases and J dropped 0 bases, with 12 bases sitting between them. The CDR3 DNA reads as TGCGCCAGCACCCTTGGGCGGTACCAAGAGACCCAGTACTTC. Translation: CASTLGRYQETQYF.

The chain joins TRBV9 to TRBJ1-2, with 8 bases matching TRBD1. The germline V gene has CDR1 SGDLS and CDR2 YYNGEE. The CDR3 covers 16 residues. The junction had 11 bases not matched to a gene; V was cut back by 3 bases and J by 4 bases. In DNA form, the CDR3 reads TGTGCCAGCAGCGGACGGACAGGGAATTTTCTCTATGGCTACACCTTC. This encodes CASSGRTGNFLYGYTF. The variable domain in full, completed from reference TRBV9 and TRBJ1-2, reads DSGVTQTPKHLITATGQRVTLRCSPRSGDLSVYWYQQSLDQGLQFLIQYYNGEERAKGNILERFSAQQFPDLHSELNLSSLELGDSALYFCASSGRTGNFLYGYTFGSGTRLTVV.

J is TRBJ1-1 and V is TRBV6-6; D is unclear. V was trimmed by 2 bases and J by 5 bases, leaving 9 bases between them. The CDR3 spans 13 residues. Germline V lookup: CDR1 MNHNY, CDR2 SVGAGI (reference sequence). CDR3 in amino acids: CASSYEMVTEAFF. The CDR3 coding sequence is TGTGCCAGCAGTTACGAAATGGTGACTGAAGCTTTCTTT.

The chain carries TRBV5-1 and TRBJ1-1; D remains unclear. V was clipped by 2 bases and J by 9 bases, with 17 bases between them. The CDR3 is 14 residues long. Germline-derived CDR1 and CDR2 are SGHRS and YFSETQ. In DNA form, the CDR3 reads TGCGCCAGCAGCTTTGGGAAGTCAGAGAGCCAAGCTTTCTTT. Translation gives CASSFGKSESQAFF.

This clone was recorded only once. The rearrangement joins TRBV6-6 to TRBJ1-1; D is unclear. Trimming cost V 7 bases and J 7 bases, with 13 bases left between them. The germline gives CDR1 MNHNY, CDR2 SVGAGI (reference sequence). This CDR3 is 12 amino acids long. As DNA, the CDR3 is TGTGCCAGCACCAGAGAGGCAGATGAAGCTTTCTTT. Its translation: CASTREADEAFF.

V gene TRBV25-1 combines with J gene TRBJ1-4; 7 bases match TRBD1. Germline V gene data show CDR1 as MGHDK and CDR2 as SYGVNS. The length of the CDR3 is 14 residues. The J segment lost 8 bases and the V segment lost 4 bases, leaving 7 bases of the junction unmatched. CDR3 DNA: TGTGCCAGCAGTGGAGGGGGCGCGGGGGAAAAACTGTTTTTT. It is translated as CASSGGGAGEKLFF.

This rearrangement joins TRBV7-9 to TRBJ2-7, with 7 bases matching TRBD1. The CDR3 is made up of 14 amino acids. J gave up 3 bases and V 5 bases, and 7 bases lay outside the gene matches. In germline, CDR1 is SEHNR, CDR2 FQNEAQ (reference sequence). CDR3 nucleotides: TGTGCCAGCAGCCCGAGGGCAGGGGGCTACGAGCAGTACTTC. It yields the protein CASSPRAGGYEQYF. The full variable domain, in which reference TRBV7-9 and TRBJ2-7 provide the parts outside the CDR3, is DTGVSQNPRHKITKRGQNVTFRCDPISEHNRLYWYRQTLGQGPEFLTYFQNEAQLEKSRLLSDRFSAERPKGSFSTLEIQRTEQGDSAMYLCASSPRAGGYEQYFGPGTRLTVT.

The CDR3 DNA reads as TGTGCCAGCAGCCCTCGGTTGGTTTCTATGAACACTGAAGCTTTCTTT. Protein product: CASSPRLVSMNTEAFF. The V and J genes are TRBV7-8 and TRBJ1-1; no clear D. In germline, CDR1 is SGHVS, CDR2 FQNEAQ. The germline V and J ends were trimmed by 5 bases and 0 bases, with 16 bases remaining between them. There are 16 residues in the CDR3.